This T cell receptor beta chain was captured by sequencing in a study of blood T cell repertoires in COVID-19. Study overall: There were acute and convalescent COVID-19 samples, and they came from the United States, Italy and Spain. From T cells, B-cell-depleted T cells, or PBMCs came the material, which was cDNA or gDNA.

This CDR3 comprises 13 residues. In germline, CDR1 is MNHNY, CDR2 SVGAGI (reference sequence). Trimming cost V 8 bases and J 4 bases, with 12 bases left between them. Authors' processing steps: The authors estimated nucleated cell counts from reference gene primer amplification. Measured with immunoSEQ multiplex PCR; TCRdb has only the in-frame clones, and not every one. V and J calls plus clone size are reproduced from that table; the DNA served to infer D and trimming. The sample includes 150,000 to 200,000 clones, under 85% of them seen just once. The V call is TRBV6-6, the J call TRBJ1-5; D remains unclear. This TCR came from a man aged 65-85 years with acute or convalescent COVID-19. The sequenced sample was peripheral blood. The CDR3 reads CASGSGPNQPQHF. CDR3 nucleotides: TGTGCCAGCGGGTCAGGCCCTAATCAGCCCCAGCATTTT.